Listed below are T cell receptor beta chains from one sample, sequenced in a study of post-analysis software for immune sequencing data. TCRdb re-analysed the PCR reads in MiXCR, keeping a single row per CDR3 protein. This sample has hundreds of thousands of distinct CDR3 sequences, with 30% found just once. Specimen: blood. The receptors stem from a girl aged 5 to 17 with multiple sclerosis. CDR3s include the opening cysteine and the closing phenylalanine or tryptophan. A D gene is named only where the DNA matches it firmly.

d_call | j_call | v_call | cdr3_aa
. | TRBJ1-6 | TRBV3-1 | CASSQVGESPLHF
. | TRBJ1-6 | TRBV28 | CASSLGTSYNSPLHF
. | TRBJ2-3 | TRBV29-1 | CSVRLTDTQYF
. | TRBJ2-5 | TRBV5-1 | CASSLAGVKTQYF
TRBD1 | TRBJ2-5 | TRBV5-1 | CASSLVDRGLFWGETQYF
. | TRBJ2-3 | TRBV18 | CASSPPPRTDTQYF
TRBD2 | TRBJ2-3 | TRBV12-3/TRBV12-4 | CASSLLREGDYTDTQYF
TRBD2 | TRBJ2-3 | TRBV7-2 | CASSLKGVGAGGRTDTQYF
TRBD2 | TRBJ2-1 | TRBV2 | CASKPGTSVNEQFF
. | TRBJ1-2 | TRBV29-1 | CSAMQNGYGYTF
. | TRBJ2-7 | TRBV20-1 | CSAREWGPPQREQYF
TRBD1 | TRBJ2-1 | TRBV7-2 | CASSLLRGQYNERFF
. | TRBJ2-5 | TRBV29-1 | CSVEVGEGETQYF
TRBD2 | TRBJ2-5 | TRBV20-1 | CSASSGSGEFWETQYF
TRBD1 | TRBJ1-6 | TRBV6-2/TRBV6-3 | CASSYSGQAAASSYNSPLHF
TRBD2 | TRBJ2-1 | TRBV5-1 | CASSLAAGGGGRASYNEQFF
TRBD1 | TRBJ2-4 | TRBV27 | CASSPQGAWGKNIQYF
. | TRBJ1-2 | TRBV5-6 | CASSFTAGTRKYSNYGYTF
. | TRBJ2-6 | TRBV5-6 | CASSLRQGVSGANVLTF
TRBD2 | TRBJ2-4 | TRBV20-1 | CSARRLAGVENIQYF
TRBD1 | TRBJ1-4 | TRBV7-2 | CASSPRTGGFNEKLFF
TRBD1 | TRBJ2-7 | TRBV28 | CASSLRVPDRGRSSYEQYF
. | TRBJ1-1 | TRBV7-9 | CASSFLWNTEAFF
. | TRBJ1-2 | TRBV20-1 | CSARDRRDGDVYGYTF
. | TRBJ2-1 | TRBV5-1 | CASSQSVVAYNEQFF
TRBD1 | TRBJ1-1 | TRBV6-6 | CASSTRTGQNTEAFF
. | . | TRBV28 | CASSPDRGSEQYF
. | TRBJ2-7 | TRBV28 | CASRRSYEQYF
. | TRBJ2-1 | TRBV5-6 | CASSLTSGEQFF
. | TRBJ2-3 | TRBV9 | CASSPDPSTDTQYF
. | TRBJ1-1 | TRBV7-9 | CASSLEGGITEAFF